The next 20 T cell receptor beta chains were all read from a single sample in a study of blood T cell repertoires in COVID-19. The table came from immunoSEQ multiplex PCR; TCRdb's copy has only in-frame clones and leaves some out. The sample shows tens of thousands of clones, 86% of them seen only once. Specimen: peripheral blood. The origin of the receptors is a man aged 25-40 years with acute or convalescent COVID-19.

V gene TRBV2 combines with J gene TRBJ2-3; 12 nucleotides agree with TRBD2. This CDR3 has 15 residues. V lost 7 bases and J lost 4; bases outside the gene matches: 6. In germline, CDR1 is SNHLY, CDR2 FYNNEI. DNA for the CDR3: TGTGCCAGCAAGTCTAGCGGGGGGGTGGCAGATACGCAGTATTTT. It is translated as CASKSSGGVADTQYF.

The chain uses TRBV5-4 and TRBJ2-5; TRBD1 agrees at 8 bases. Germline CDR1 and CDR2: SGHNT and YYREEE (reference sequence). The CDR3 extends over 14 amino acids. V gave up 2 bases and J gave up 2 bases; unmatched junction bases: 2. CDR3 amino acids: CASSFGQGQETQYF. The CDR3 DNA follows: TGTGCCAGCAGCTTCGGACAGGGACAAGAGACCCAGTACTTC.

On this clone itself: One end of the junction does not line up with germline, which may come from a read error. This chain joins TRBV6-5 and TRBJ2-3; TRBD1 matches 7 bases. Germline lookup yields CDR1 MNHEY and CDR2 SVGAGI. The CDR3 spans 14 residues. CDR3 residues: CASIHRDSRDTQYF. In DNA form, the CDR3 reads TGTGCCAGCATCCACCGGGACAGCAGAGATACGCAGTATTTT.

This clone was seen a handful of times. The genes are TRBV5-1 and TRBJ2-5; D not resolved. V was pared by 5 bases and J by 4 bases, with 9 bases between. CDR3 size: 12 residues. Germline V lookup: CDR1 SGHRS, CDR2 YFSETQ. The CDR3: CASRTEAETQYF. In nucleotides, the CDR3 is TGCGCCAGCAGGACCGAGGCAGAGACCCAGTACTTC.

The V gene is TRBV2, the J gene TRBJ2-2, with 7 bases matching TRBD2. The CDR3 is 15 residues long. J was trimmed by 7 bases and V by 7 bases; bases with no gene match: 12. CDR1 is SNHLY and CDR2 is FYNNEI in the germline V gene. This CDR3 reads CASTLLTGGDGELFF. As DNA, the CDR3 is TGTGCCAGCACACTATTAACTGGGGGGGACGGGGAGCTGTTTTTT.

The rearrangement links TRBV11-3 to TRBJ2-1; TRBD2 agrees at 10 bases. J gave up 2 bases and V 5 bases, and 3 bases lay outside the gene matches. CDR1 and CDR2 (germline): SGHNT, YENEEA. This CDR3 region has 15 residues. In DNA, the CDR3 is TGTGCCAGCAGCCTAGCGGGAGAAGCCTACAATGAGCAGTTCTTC. Protein sequence: CASSLAGEAYNEQFF.

This clone was detected once. The chain joins TRBV5-1 to TRBJ2-7; TRBD1 matches 7 bases. The V segment lost 4 bases and the J segment 3 bases; nucleotides outside the gene matches: 13. The CDR3 runs to 16 residues. Per the germline V gene, CDR1 is SGHRS and CDR2 is YFSETQ. The CDR3 protein is CASSPDGQASYYEQYF. In nucleotides, the CDR3 is TGCGCCAGCAGCCCCGACGGACAGGCGTCCTACTACGAGCAGTACTTC.

The rearrangement links TRBV5-5 to TRBJ1-1, with D perhaps TRBD1 (5 bases). CDR1 is SGHKS, CDR2 YYEKEE, per germline (reference sequence). This CDR3 region has 14 residues. Trimming shortened V by 5 bases and J by 1 base, and 12 bases separated the two germline ends. The CDR3 is CASSHRDSNTEAFF. The CDR3, as DNA: TGTGCCAGCAGTCACCGGGACTCGAACACTGAAGCTTTCTTT.

CDR3 region: CASSHGRGSAYEQYF. CDR3 DNA sequence: TGCGCCAGCAGCCACGGGCGGGGCAGTGCCTACGAGCAGTACTTC. This chain connects TRBV4-1 to TRBJ2-7; D may be TRBD2 (6 bases). CDR3 length: 15 residues. Trimming left V 3 bases short and J 2 bases short, with 14 bases between. The germline V gene has CDR1 MGHRA and CDR2 YSYEKL.

The CDR3 coding sequence is TGTGCCAGCACCCCTCTTTTAGCGGGAATGAGAGCAGATACGCAGTATTTT. It codes for CASTPLLAGMRADTQYF. The chain combines TRBV7-2 with TRBJ2-3, with TRBD2 identical over 8 bases. The CDR3 is made up of 17 amino acids. J lost 4 bases, V lost 7 bases, and 16 bases had no gene match. Germline-derived CDR1 and CDR2 are SGHTA and FQGNSA.

This clone was picked up a small number of times. The chain has TRBV7-2 and TRBJ2-1; 7 positions agree with TRBD2. The CDR3 has 16 residues. The junction had 7 bases not matched to a gene; V was cut back by 5 bases and J by 0 bases. Germline loops: CDR1 SGHTA, CDR2 FQGNSA. This CDR3 is CASSLLGGGSYNEQFF. DNA of the CDR3: TGTGCCAGCAGCCTACTAGGCGGGGGCTCCTACAATGAGCAGTTCTTC.

This chain uses TRBV19 with TRBJ1-5, with D possibly matching TRBD1 (5 bases). The CDR3 sequence is 15 residues long. The V gene's germline CDR1 is LNHDA and CDR2 SQIVND (reference sequence). The V end lost 11 bases, the J end lost 0 bases, and 17 bases lay between the germline ends. The CDR3 bases are TGTGCCGGAAGAGTGAAGGGGCATAGCAATCAGCCCCAGCATTTT. This encodes CAGRVKGHSNQPQHF.

Here the CDR3 reads CASTYEGQGFYEQYF. The CDR3 nucleotides are TGTGCCAGCACCTACGAGGGACAGGGGTTCTACGAGCAGTACTTC. The V call is TRBV6-5, the J call TRBJ2-7, with 10 bases aligning to TRBD1. V was pared by 7 bases and J by 3 bases, with 9 bases of the junction left unmatched. The CDR3 is made up of 15 amino acids. From germline, CDR1 is MNHEY and CDR2 SVGAGI.

This clone appeared a single time. The chain couples TRBV28 to TRBJ2-2, with no clear D. There are 13 residues in the CDR3. Per the germline V gene, CDR1 is MDHEN and CDR2 is SYDVKM. V dropped 7 bases and J dropped 4 bases, with 10 bases sitting between them. CDR3 region: CASILSPTGELFF. The CDR3 nucleotides are TGTGCCAGCATTTTGAGCCCCACCGGGGAGCTGTTTTTT.

The chain uses TRBV29-1 and TRBJ2-3; D perhaps matches TRBD2 (6 bases). The V end was cut by 2 bases, the J end by 1 base, with 19 bases between. The CDR3 extends over 17 amino acids. Germline V gene lookup returns CDR1 SQVTM and CDR2 ANQGSEA. CDR3: CSVENMATIAGTDTQYF. The CDR3 DNA reads TGCAGCGTTGAAAATATGGCCACTATAGCGGGCACAGATACGCAGTATTTT.

The chain uses TRBV7-2 and TRBJ2-5; D is perhaps TRBD1 (5 bases). CDR3 length: 16 amino acids. Germline lookup yields CDR1 SGHTA and CDR2 FQGNSA. Trimming took 2 bases from V and 4 from J, leaving 17 bases between them. The CDR3 loop reads CASSLRAGKAPETQYF. CDR3 coding DNA: TGTGCCAGCAGCTTAAGGGCAGGGAAGGCTCCAGAGACCCAGTACTTC.

The V and J genes are TRBV9 and TRBJ2-2, with 9 positions matching TRBD2. The J segment lost 3 bases and the V segment lost 5 bases, leaving 5 bases of the junction unmatched. The CDR3 length is 15 residues. Germline loops: CDR1 SGDLS, CDR2 YYNGEE. The CDR3 loop reads CASSVSGSYTGELFF. In DNA, the CDR3 is TGTGCCAGCAGTGTTAGCGGGAGTTACACCGGGGAGCTGTTTTTT. The full variable domain, its missing parts supplied by reference TRBV9 and TRBJ2-2, is DSGVTQTPKHLITATGQRVTLRCSPRSGDLSVYWYQQSLDQGLQFLIQYYNGEERAKGNILERFSAQQFPDLHSELNLSSLELGDSALYFCASSVSGSYTGELFFGEGSRLTVL.

The chain recombines TRBV7-2 with TRBJ2-7, with a possible D match to TRBD1 (5 bases). Trimming stripped 3 bases from V and 5 bases from J, with 11 bases between. Germline values: CDR1 SGHTA, CDR2 FQGNSA. CDR3 size: 13 residues. The DNA of the CDR3 is TGTGCCAGCAGCTTTCAAGGGGCCAACGAGCAGTACTTC. Its protein product is CASSFQGANEQYF.

This clone has a handful of counts. The chain links TRBV12-3 or TRBV12-4 to TRBJ2-7; weak D call: TRBD1 (6 bases). The CDR3 consists of 12 residues. The V end was cut by 5 bases, the J end by 7 bases, with 12 bases between. The CDR3 sequence: CASSKQGGEQYF. The CDR3 DNA sequence: TGTGCCAGCAGTAAACAGGGCGGTGAGCAGTACTTC.

The chain combines TRBV14 with TRBJ2-5, with a possible D match to TRBD2 (5 bases). The CDR3 is 17 residues long. Germline V gene lookup returns CDR1 SGHDN and CDR2 FVKESK. With 2 bases removed from V and 3 bases from J, the gap between germline ends came to 19 bases. The CDR3 reads CASSQYAHRVTKETQYF. As DNA, the CDR3 is TGTGCCAGCAGCCAATACGCTCATCGGGTGACTAAAGAGACCCAGTACTTC.